Listed here are 4 T cell receptor beta chains from one sample, sequenced in a study of cytomegalovirus exposure and HLA in healthy donors. The data were produced by immunoSEQ multiplex PCR, yet TCRdb's version contains in-frame clones alone and is incomplete. The table has around 70,000 clones, 90% to 95% seen once; the top ten hold approximately 3.4%. The sequenced material came from PBMCs. These TCRs come from a man aged 18 to 30 in good health and CMV-seronegative.

This chain connects TRBV20-1 to TRBJ2-7, with D tentatively TRBD1 (5 bases). CDR3 length equals 11 residues. Germline CDR1 DFQATT, CDR2 SNEGSKA (reference sequence). With 7 bases removed from V and 6 bases from J, the gap between germline ends came to 13 bases. The CDR3 DNA follows: TGCAGTGGAAGGGGTCCACTCGAGCAGTACTTC. It translates to CSGRGPLEQYF.

The rearrangement uses TRBV7-2 and TRBJ2-5, with a possible D match to TRBD1 (5 bases). The length of the CDR3 is 13 residues. Between the trimmed V and J ends, which lost 5 bases and 2 bases, there was a span of 9 bases. Germline loops: CDR1 SGHTA, CDR2 FQGNSA. The CDR3 sequence: CASSQGRQETQYF. The CDR3 DNA reads as TGTGCCAGCAGCCAGGGCCGGCAAGAGACCCAGTACTTC.

The chain recombines TRBV7-2 with TRBJ1-1, with 9 positions matching TRBD1. Trimming cost V 7 bases and J 2 bases; bases outside gene matches: 5. The CDR3 consists of 14 residues. CDR1 and CDR2 (germline): SGHTA, FQGNSA. CDR3 sequence reads: CASILDRGNTEAFF. The CDR3, as DNA: TGTGCCAGCATCTTGGACAGGGGCAACACTGAAGCTTTCTTT. The full variable domain, rest sourced from reference TRBV7-2 and TRBJ1-1, is GAGVSQSPSNKVTEKGKDVELRCDPISGHTALYWYRQSLGQGLEFLIYFQGNSAPDKSGLPSDRFSAERTGGSVSTLTIQRTQQEDSAVYLCASILDRGNTEAFFGQGTRLTVV.

J is TRBJ1-1 and V is TRBV6-4, with D perhaps TRBD1 (5 bases). Germline loops: CDR1 MRHNA, CDR2 SNTAGT. CDR3 size: 13 residues. Trimming shortened V by 5 bases and J by 1 base, and 8 bases separated the two germline ends. The CDR3 nucleotides read TGTGCCAGCAGTATCGACAGGAACACTGAAGCTTTCTTT. This codes for CASSIDRNTEAFF.